This T cell receptor (beta chain) was recorded in a study of response to subunit inactivated influenza vaccine. Study results and limitations: Each seasonal influenza vaccination recruits few new T cells, the authors suggested.

V lost 6 bases, J lost 2 bases, and 3 bases stayed unmatched. Germline V lookup: CDR1 DFQATT, CDR2 SNEGSKA (reference sequence). The CDR3 is made up of 13 amino acids. About this clonotype itself: The antigen remains undetermined.

TCRdb used MiXCR to reprocess the RT-PCR reads, holding one entry per CDR3 protein. The repertoire has over 750,000 distinct CDR3 sequences, around 20% of them found once; the top ten carry roughly 10%. The rearrangement links TRBV20-1 to TRBJ2-7; 11 positions match TRBD2. The material was PBMCs from blood, obtained 4 to 6 days after vaccination. The origin of this receptor is a man aged 50 to 60 who received an inactivated influenza vaccine. In DNA, the CDR3 is TGCAGTGCCCTTAGCGGGAGGGCCTACGAGCAGTACTTC. It codes for CSALSGRAYEQYF.